This passage covers 15 T cell receptor beta chains from one sample sequenced in a study of CD8 T cells in ankylosing spondylitis (dated by TCRdb to 2016 to 2017). Preparation of the library involved 5' RACE. Sequenced using an Illumina HiSeq 2500. In-frame beta chains were kept once TCRdb had trimmed the public reads at Q25 with fastp and called clones with MiXCR. CDR3 protein sequences are deduplicated, and each keeps its most common genes and DNA. Recorded for this sample are around 210,000 distinct CDR3 sequences; approximately 7.6% of them occurred a single time. The ten top clones hold 4% to 5.5% of the sample. The sample taken for sequencing was blood, either unsorted or a sorted T cell fraction (not recorded which). The receptors derive from a female donor with ankylosing spondylitis or in good health (not recorded which).

Concerning this clonotype: Being one base from a much bigger clone, this may be a read error. The chain combines TRBV27 with TRBJ2-7; D is perhaps TRBD1 or TRBD2 (5 bases each). CDR1 MNHEY and CDR2 SMNVEV come from the germline V gene (reference sequence). The V end was cut by 5 bases, the J end by 6 bases, with 23 bases between. This CDR3 has 16 residues. CDR3: CASSRSGTRRISEQYF. The CDR3, as DNA: TGTGCCAGCAGTAGATCCGGGACCCGGAGGATCTCCGAGCAGTACTTC.

The CDR3 region has the DNA TGTGCCAGCAGCTTATTTCAGAACTCCTACAATGAGCAGTTCTTC. It specifies CASSLFQNSYNEQFF. The chain uses TRBV13 and TRBJ2-1; D is unresolved. This CDR3 has 15 residues. Trimming removed 2 bases from V and 0 bases from J, with 8 bases in between. Per germline, CDR1 PRHDT and CDR2 FYEKMQ (reference sequence).

The chain couples TRBV12-3 or TRBV12-4 to TRBJ1-6; 9 bases map to TRBD1. After removal of 2 bases from V and 10 bases from J, the junction contained 3 bases not matched to a gene. This CDR3 is 14 amino acids long. The CDR3 loop is CASSLLGQGSPLHF. The CDR3 DNA sequence: TGTGCCAGCAGTTTATTGGGACAGGGCTCACCCCTCCACTTT.

As for this clonotype: A much larger clone lies a single base off, so this may be a read error. The V gene is TRBV2, the J gene TRBJ2-7; TRBD2 might be the D (5 bases). This CDR3 has 13 amino acids. Germline CDR1 SNHLY, CDR2 FYNNEI. CDR3 bases: TGTGCCAGCAGTGAGTCGGGGTCCTACGTGCAGTACTTC. Protein sequence: CASSESGSYVQYF.

This clonotype appeared many times. The rearrangement links TRBV20-1 to TRBJ2-3; TRBD2 aligns across 10 bases. V was clipped by 6 bases and J by 3 bases; unmatched bases: 9. The CDR3 extends over 15 amino acids. The germline gives CDR1 DFQATT, CDR2 SNEGSKA (reference sequence). This chain's CDR3 is CSAGLAEGGTDTQYF. The CDR3 nucleotides read TGCAGTGCCGGACTAGCGGAAGGGGGAACAGATACGCAGTATTTT.

Many counts were recorded for this clonotype. The rearrangement joins TRBV5-1 to TRBJ1-1; 8 bases are shared with TRBD1. The CDR3 spans 16 residues. Trimming cost V 2 bases and J 4 bases; bases outside gene matches: 10. Germline CDR1 reads SGHRS; CDR2 reads YFSETQ. The DNA for the CDR3 is TGCGCCAGCAGCTTAACTCAGGGGGCGCGGGCCACTGAAGCTTTCTTT. This encodes CASSLTQGARATEAFF.

This clonotype was recorded many times. The CDR3 sequence: CASSLDYLRSAGQFF. As DNA, the CDR3 is TGTGCCAGCAGCTTAGATTATTTGAGGTCCGCGGGGCAGTTCTTC. This chain uses TRBV7-2 with TRBJ2-1; possible D gene TRBD2, 5 bases. Trimming stripped 1 base from V and 12 bases from J, with 19 bases between. This CDR3 region has 15 residues. Germline CDR1 reads SGHTA; CDR2 reads FQGNSA.

This clonotype was detected ten times or more. The chain couples TRBV10-3 to TRBJ2-1; 7 nucleotides match TRBD2. Germline V gene lookup returns CDR1 ENHRY and CDR2 SYGVKD. The CDR3 is 16 amino acids. V lost 6 bases to trimming and J lost 0 bases; unmatched junction nucleotides: 8. The CDR3 loop reads CAIRESSGSSYNEQFF. In DNA, the CDR3 is TGTGCCATCAGAGAATCTAGCGGAAGCTCCTACAATGAGCAGTTCTTC.

This chain links TRBV6-2 or TRBV6-3 with TRBJ2-1, with no clear D. In germline, CDR1 is MNHEY, CDR2 SVGEGT. Trimming removed 2 bases at V and 7 bases at J, with 6 bases between. The CDR3 consists of 12 residues. The CDR3: CASSYGRNEQFF. As DNA, the CDR3 is TGTGCCAGCAGTTACGGGCGTAATGAGCAGTTCTTC.

At least ten counts were recorded for this clonotype. The chain joins TRBV20-1 to TRBJ2-7, with D possibly matching TRBD1 (5 bases). V was pared by 6 bases and J by 2 bases, with 17 bases between. CDR1 and CDR2 from the germline V gene are DFQATT and SNEGSKA (reference sequence). The CDR3 has 14 residues. CDR3 bases: TGCAGTGCCCTACAGGCAAACCTTGCCTACGAGCAGTACTTC. Its translation: CSALQANLAYEQYF.

This clonotype has a count of ten or more. The chain has TRBV5-6 and TRBJ2-7; maybe TRBD1 (5 bases). The germline V and J ends were trimmed by 4 bases and 2 bases, with 10 bases remaining between them. The CDR3 is 13 residues long. CDR1 SGHDT and CDR2 YYEEEE come from the germline V gene. The CDR3 DNA sequence: TGTGCCAGCAGCCGTACAGGACCCTACGAGCAGTACTTC. It specifies CASSRTGPYEQYF.

This rearrangement joins TRBV7-9 to TRBJ1-2; D is uncertain. The V end lost 4 bases, the J end lost 3 bases, and 18 bases lay between the germline ends. The V gene's germline CDR1 is SEHNR and CDR2 FQNEAQ (reference sequence). The CDR3 covers 16 residues. CDR3 nucleotide sequence: TGTGCCAGCAGCTCATTCGTTTCAACGAGGGACTATGGCTACACCTTC. Residues: CASSSFVSTRDYGYTF.

In its sample, this clonotype was seen many times. The genes are TRBV5-1 and TRBJ1-1; D gene ambiguous. V was clipped by 0 bases and J by 8 bases, with 8 bases between them. Germline-derived CDR1 and CDR2 are SGHRS and YFSETQ. The CDR3 is 12 amino acids. This chain's CDR3 is CASSLGVGEAFF. Written as DNA, the CDR3 is TGCGCCAGCAGCTTGGGGGTGGGAGAAGCTTTCTTT.

This clonotype was counted between two and nine times. This chain joins TRBV7-2 and TRBJ2-1; unclear D gene. Germline V gives CDR1 SGHTA, CDR2 FQGNSA. This CDR3 has 13 amino acids. V lost 8 bases and J 3 bases, leaving 11 bases between the germline ends. CDR3 nucleotides: TGTGCCAGCCAAACTGGGCGCTACAATGAGCAGTTCTTC. It codes for CASQTGRYNEQFF.

This clonotype appeared many times. The chain combines TRBV5-1 with TRBJ1-5; D is unresolved. The V gene lost 1 base and the J gene lost 7 bases, with 3 bases spanning the gap. The CDR3 length is 11 residues. Germline V gene data show CDR1 as SGHRS and CDR2 as YFSETQ. This CDR3 is CASSLKQPQHF. DNA for the CDR3: TGCGCCAGCAGCTTGAAGCAGCCCCAGCATTTT.